These 4 T cell receptor beta chains originate from one sample sequenced in a study of control samples from healthy donors and cancer patients (dated by TCRdb to 2019 to 2021). The library was produced with the immunoSEQ multiplex PCR assay. TCRdb limited this immuneACCESS table to in-frame rearrangements with V and J called. A share of clones is missing; checked studies link under half to unresolved V genes, and the rest is unexplained. This sample comprises some 78,000 clones, 85% to 90% of them detected only once. 7.6% of the sample rests with the top ten. Sequencing used blood. The receptors shown here come from a woman aged 60 to 75 in good health.

This sequence joins TRBV28 and TRBJ1-2; 8 nucleotides match TRBD1. Germline V CDR1 and CDR2: MDHEN, SYDVKM. V lost 6 bases, J lost 3 bases, and 9 bases stayed unmatched. There are 15 residues in the CDR3. CDR3 nucleotide sequence: TGTGCCAGCAGGAACCCAGGGGGCGCGGACTATGGCTACACCTTC. Translation gives CASRNPGGADYGYTF.

The genes are TRBV7-9 and TRBJ2-7; D might be TRBD1 (5 bases). Germline lookup yields CDR1 SEHNR and CDR2 FQNEAQ (reference sequence). The CDR3 covers 17 residues. Trimming removed 1 base from V and 1 base from J, with 17 bases in between. Here the CDR3 reads CASSLGLESKGSYEQYF. CDR3 nucleotides: TGTGCCAGCAGCTTAGGGTTGGAGTCGAAGGGGTCCTACGAGCAGTACTTC.

The chain uses TRBV7-2 and TRBJ2-7; weak D call: TRBD1 (5 bases). The CDR3 covers 14 residues. The V end lost 3 bases, the J end lost 1 base, and 10 bases lay between the germline ends. From germline, CDR1 is SGHTA and CDR2 FQGNSA. The chain's CDR3 is CASSFRSGSYEQYF. The CDR3 bases are TGTGCCAGCAGCTTTCGGTCAGGGTCCTACGAGCAGTACTTC.

The gene calls are TRBV9 and TRBJ2-3; D gene unclear. This CDR3 comprises 15 residues. V lost 1 base and J lost 6, with 15 bases in between. CDR1 and CDR2 from the germline V gene are SGDLS and YYNGEE. CDR3 in DNA: TGTGCCAGCAGCGTATTCCCCGACGGTGGTGATACGCAGTATTTT. This encodes CASSVFPDGGDTQYF.